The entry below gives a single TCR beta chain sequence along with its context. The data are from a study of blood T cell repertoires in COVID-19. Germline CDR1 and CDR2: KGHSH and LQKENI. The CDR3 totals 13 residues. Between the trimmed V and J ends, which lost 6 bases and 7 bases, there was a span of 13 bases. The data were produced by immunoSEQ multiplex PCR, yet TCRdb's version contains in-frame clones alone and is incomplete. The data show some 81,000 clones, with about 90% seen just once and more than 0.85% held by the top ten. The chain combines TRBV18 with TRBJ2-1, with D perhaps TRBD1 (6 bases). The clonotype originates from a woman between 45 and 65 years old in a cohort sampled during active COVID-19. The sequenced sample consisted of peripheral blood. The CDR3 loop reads CASSTGNGNEQFF. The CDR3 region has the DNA TGTGCCAGCTCTACAGGGAACGGAAATGAGCAGTTCTTC.